The source of this T cell receptor beta chain is a study of blood T cell repertoires in COVID-19. Study background: Samples representing acute and convalescent COVID-19 were sourced from the United States, Italy and Spain. The analysed material was cDNA or gDNA that came from T cells, B-cell-depleted T cells, or PBMCs.

Authors' data handling: Using reference gene primer amplification, nucleated cell counts were estimated. The table came from immunoSEQ multiplex PCR; TCRdb's copy has only in-frame clones and leaves some out. V and J calls and clone size come straight from that table; D and trimming were deduced from the DNA. The sample has around 90,000 clones; 85% to 95% are singletons. CDR3 size: 22 residues. The sample was peripheral blood. This sequence was found in a woman aged 55-69 years with active COVID-19. The rearrangement joins TRBV21-1 to TRBJ2-2; the table calls TRBD1, which could not be checked here. TRBV21-1 has pseudogene status. CDR3 sequence (DNA): TGTGCCAGCAGCAAAGAAGGGGGTACGGAAAGGGAACTGTTCGCGAACACCGGGGAGCTGTTTTTT. This gives the protein CASSKEGGTERELFANTGELFF.